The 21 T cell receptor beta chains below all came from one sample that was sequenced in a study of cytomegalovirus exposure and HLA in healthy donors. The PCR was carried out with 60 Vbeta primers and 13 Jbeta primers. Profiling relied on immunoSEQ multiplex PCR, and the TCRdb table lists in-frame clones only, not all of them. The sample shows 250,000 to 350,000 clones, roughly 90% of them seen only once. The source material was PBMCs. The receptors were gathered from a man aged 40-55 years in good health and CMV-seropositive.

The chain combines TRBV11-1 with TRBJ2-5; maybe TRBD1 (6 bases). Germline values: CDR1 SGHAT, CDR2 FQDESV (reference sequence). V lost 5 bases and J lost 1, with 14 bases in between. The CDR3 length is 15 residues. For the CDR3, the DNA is TGTGCCAGCAGCGGATACAGGGCTTCCCAAGAGACCCAGTACTTC. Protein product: CASSGYRASQETQYF.

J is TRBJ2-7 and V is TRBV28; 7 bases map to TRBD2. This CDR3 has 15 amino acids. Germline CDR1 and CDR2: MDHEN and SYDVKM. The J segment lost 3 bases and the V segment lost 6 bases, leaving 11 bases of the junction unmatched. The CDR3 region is CASSLGAGSGYEQYF. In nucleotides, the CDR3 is TGTGCCAGCAGCTTAGGAGCGGGAAGCGGCTACGAGCAGTACTTC.

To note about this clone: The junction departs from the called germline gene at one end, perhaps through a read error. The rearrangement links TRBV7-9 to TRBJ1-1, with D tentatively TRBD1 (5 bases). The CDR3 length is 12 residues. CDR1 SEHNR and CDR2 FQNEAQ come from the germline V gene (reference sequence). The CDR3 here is CSSSLDWTTVNF. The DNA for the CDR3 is TGTTCCAGCAGCTTAGACTGGACAACCGTGAATTTT.

CDR3 residues: CASSPSRLAEQETQYF. The CDR3 bases are TGTGCCAGCTCACCAAGTAGGCTAGCGGAACAAGAGACCCAGTACTTC. V and J are TRBV18 and TRBJ2-5; 7 bases are shared with TRBD2. The germline CDR1 and CDR2 sequences are KGHSH and LQKENI. This CDR3 has 16 residues. Trimming at V came to 2 bases and at J to 2 bases, leaving 8 bases not matched to a gene.

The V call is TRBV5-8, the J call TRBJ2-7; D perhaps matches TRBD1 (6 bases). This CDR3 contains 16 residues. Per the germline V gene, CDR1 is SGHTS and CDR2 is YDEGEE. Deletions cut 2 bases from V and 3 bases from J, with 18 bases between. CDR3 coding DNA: TGTGCCAGCAGCTTAAGGGGGACATCCTTTATCTACGAGCAGTACTTC. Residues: CASSLRGTSFIYEQYF.

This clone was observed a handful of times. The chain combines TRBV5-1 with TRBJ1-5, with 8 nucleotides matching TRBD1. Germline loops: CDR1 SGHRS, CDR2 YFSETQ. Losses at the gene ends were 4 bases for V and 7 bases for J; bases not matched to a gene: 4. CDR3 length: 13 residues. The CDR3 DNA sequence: TGCGCCAGCAGCGGACAGGGCGGACAGCCCCAGCATTTT. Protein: CASSGQGGQPQHF.

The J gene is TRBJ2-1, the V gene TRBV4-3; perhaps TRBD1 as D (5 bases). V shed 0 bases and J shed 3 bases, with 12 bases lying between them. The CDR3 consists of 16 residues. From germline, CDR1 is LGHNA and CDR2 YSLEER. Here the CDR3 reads CASSQDTQGNYNEQFF. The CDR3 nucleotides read TGCGCCAGCAGCCAAGATACCCAGGGAAACTACAATGAGCAGTTCTTC.

CDR3 sequence reads: CAQARQGAYEQYF. CDR3 DNA: TGTGCCCAGGCCCGACAGGGGGCCTACGAGCAGTACTTC. This rearrangement joins TRBV30 to TRBJ2-5, with 9 bases lining up with TRBD1. The closer fit of TRBJ2-7 to the DNA end suggests the J call may be wrong. This CDR3 contains 13 residues. Germline V lookup: CDR1 GTSNPN, CDR2 SVGIG (reference sequence).

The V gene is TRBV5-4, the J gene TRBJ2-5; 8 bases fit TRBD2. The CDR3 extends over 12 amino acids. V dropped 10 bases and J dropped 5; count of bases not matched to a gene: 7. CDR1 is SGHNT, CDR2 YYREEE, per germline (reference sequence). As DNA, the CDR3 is TGTGCCTCGGGAGGGCAGGGGGAGACCCAGTACTTC. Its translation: CASGGQGETQYF.

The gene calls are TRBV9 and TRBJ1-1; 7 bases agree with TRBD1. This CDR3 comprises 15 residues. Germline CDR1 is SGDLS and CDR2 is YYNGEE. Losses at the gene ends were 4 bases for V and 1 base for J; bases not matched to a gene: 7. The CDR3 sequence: CASSPWGQKNTEAFF. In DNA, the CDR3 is TGTGCCAGCAGCCCCTGGGGACAGAAGAACACTGAAGCTTTCTTT.

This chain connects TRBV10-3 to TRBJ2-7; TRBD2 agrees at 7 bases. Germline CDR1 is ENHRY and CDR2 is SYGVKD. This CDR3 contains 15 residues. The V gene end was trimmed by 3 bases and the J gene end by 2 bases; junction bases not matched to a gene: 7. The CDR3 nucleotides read TGTGCCATCAGTGAAAGAAGCGGGACGGCCTACGAGCAGTACTTC. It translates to CAISERSGTAYEQYF.

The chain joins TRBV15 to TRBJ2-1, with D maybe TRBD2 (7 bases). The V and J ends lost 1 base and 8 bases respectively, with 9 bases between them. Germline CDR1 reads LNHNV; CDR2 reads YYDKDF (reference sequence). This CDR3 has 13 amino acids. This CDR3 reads CATSRGGGYEQFF. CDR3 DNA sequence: TGTGCCACCAGCAGAGGGGGGGGCTATGAGCAGTTCTTC. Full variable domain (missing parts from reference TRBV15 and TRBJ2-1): DAMVIQNPRYQVTQFGKPVTLSCSQTLNHNVMYWYQQKSSQAPKLLFHYYDKDFNNEADTPDNFQSRRPNTSFCFLDIRSPGLGDTAMYLCATSRGGGYEQFFGPGTRLTVL.

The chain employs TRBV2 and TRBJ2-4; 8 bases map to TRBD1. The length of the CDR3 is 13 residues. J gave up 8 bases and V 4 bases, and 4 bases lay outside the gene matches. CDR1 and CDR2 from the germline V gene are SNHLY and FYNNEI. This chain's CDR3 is CASSAETGDIQYF. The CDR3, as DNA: TGTGCCAGCAGTGCCGAGACAGGGGACATTCAGTACTTC. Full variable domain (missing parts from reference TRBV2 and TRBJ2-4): EPEVTQTPSHQVTQMGQEVILRCVPISNHLYFYWYRQILGQKVEFLVSFYNNEISEKSEIFDDQFSVERPDGSNFTLKIRSTKLEDSAMYFCASSAETGDIQYFGAGTRLSVL.

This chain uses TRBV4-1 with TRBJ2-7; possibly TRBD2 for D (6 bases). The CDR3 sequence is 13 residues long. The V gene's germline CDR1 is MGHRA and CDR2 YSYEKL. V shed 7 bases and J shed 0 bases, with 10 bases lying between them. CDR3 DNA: TGCGCCAGCAAGGGACTGAGCTCCTACGAGCAGTACTTC. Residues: CASKGLSSYEQYF.

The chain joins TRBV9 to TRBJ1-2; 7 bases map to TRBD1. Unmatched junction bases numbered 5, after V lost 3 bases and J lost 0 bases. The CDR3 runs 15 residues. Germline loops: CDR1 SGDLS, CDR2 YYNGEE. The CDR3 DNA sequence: TGTGCCAGCAGCGCCCGACAGGGTGCTAACTATGGCTACACCTTC. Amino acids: CASSARQGANYGYTF. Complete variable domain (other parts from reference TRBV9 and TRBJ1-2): DSGVTQTPKHLITATGQRVTLRCSPRSGDLSVYWYQQSLDQGLQFLIQYYNGEERAKGNILERFSAQQFPDLHSELNLSSLELGDSALYFCASSARQGANYGYTFGSGTRLTVV.

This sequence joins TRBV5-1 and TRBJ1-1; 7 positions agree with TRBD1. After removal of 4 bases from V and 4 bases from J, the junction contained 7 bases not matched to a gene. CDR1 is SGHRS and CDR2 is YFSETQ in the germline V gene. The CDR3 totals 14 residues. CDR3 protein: CASSPGQSPTEAFF. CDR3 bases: TGCGCCAGCAGCCCGGGACAGTCTCCCACTGAAGCTTTCTTT. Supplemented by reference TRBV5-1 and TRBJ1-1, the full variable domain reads KAGVTQTPRYLIKTRGQQVTLSCSPISGHRSVSWYQQTPGQGLQFLFEYFSETQRNKGNFPGRFSGRQFSNSRSEMNVSTLELGDSALYLCASSPGQSPTEAFFGQGTRLTVV.

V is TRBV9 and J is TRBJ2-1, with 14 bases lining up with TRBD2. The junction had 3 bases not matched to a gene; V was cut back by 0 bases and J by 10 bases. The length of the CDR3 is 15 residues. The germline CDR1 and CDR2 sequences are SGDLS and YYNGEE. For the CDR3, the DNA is TGTGCCAGCAGCGTAGCCTGGACTAGCGGGGGGGAGCAGTTCTTC. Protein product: CASSVAWTSGGEQFF.

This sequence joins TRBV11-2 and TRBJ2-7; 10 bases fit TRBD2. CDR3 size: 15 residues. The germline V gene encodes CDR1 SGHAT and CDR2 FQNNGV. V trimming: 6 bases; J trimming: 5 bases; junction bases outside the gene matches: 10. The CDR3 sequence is CASRPIAGGTHEQYF. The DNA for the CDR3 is TGTGCCAGCAGGCCCATAGCGGGGGGAACCCACGAGCAGTACTTC.

Here the CDR3 reads CASSLKGVGYYEQYF. CDR3 DNA sequence: TGTGCCAGCAGCTTAAAAGGGGTCGGCTACTACGAGCAGTACTTC. The V and J genes are TRBV11-2 and TRBJ2-7, with D possibly being TRBD1 (5 bases). Germline assignment: CDR1 SGHAT and CDR2 FQNNGV. Trimming left V 2 bases short and J 3 bases short, with 14 bases between. This CDR3 has 15 residues. Drawing the rest from reference TRBV11-2 and TRBJ2-7, the complete variable domain is EAGVAQSPRYKIIEKRQSVAFWCNPISGHATLYWYQQILGQGPKLLIQFQNNGVVDDSQLPKDRFSAERLKGVDSTLKIQPAKLEDSAVYLCASSLKGVGYYEQYFGPGTRLTVT.

CDR3 sequence reads: CSVDGVNTEAFF. The CDR3, as DNA: TGCAGCGTTGACGGTGTGAACACTGAAGCTTTCTTT. This chain joins TRBV29-1 and TRBJ1-1; D not resolved. The germline V and J ends were trimmed by 3 bases and 0 bases, with 5 bases remaining between them. CDR1 and CDR2 from the germline V gene are SQVTM and ANQGSEA. The CDR3 contains 12 residues.

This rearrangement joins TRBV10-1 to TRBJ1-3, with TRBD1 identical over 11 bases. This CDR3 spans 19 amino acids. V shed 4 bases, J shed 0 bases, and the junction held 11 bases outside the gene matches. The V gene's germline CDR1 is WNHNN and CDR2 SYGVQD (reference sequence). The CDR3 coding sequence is TGCGCCAGCAGTGGTGGGACAGGGGGAACGGAGTCCTCTGGAAACACCATATATTTT. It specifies CASSGGTGGTESSGNTIYF.